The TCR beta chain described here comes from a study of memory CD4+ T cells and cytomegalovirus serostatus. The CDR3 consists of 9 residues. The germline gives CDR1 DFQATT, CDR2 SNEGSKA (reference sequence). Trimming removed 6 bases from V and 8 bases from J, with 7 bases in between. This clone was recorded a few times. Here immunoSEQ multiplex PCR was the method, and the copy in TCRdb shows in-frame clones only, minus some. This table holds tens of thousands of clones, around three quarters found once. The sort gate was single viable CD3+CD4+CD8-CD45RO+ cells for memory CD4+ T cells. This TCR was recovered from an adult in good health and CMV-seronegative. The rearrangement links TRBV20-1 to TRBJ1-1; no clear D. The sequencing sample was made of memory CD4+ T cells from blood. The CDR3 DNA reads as TGCAGTGCCGGCATGGAAGCTTTCTTT. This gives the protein CSAGMEAFF.